Listed here are 24 T cell receptor beta chains from one sample, sequenced in a study of human T cells and chemical hapten exposure. Time point denoted: pre-sensitization, week 0. Treatment specified: therapeutic diphenylcyclopropenone sensitization with weekly scalp DPC. TCRdb called the RACE reads again in MiXCR, with one record for every CDR3 protein. The table includes about 98,000 distinct CDR3 sequences, roughly a tenth detected once. Specimen: whole blood, collected in connection with sensitization to the hapten diphenylcyclopropenone (DPC). The receptor set was obtained from a woman aged 55-70 years with alopecia areata. Some clones in this sample may be carry-over from other donors' samples.

The table lists this clonotype with a few counts. The V gene is TRBV18, the J gene TRBJ2-1; 9 bases map to TRBD2. J gave up 3 bases and V 3 bases, and 9 bases lay outside the gene matches. Looked up from germline, CDR1 is KGHSH and CDR2 is LQKENI. The CDR3 has 17 residues. The CDR3, as DNA: TGTGCCAGCTCACCTTTGGCGAAGACTAGCGGCTACAATGAGCAGTTCTTC. Translated, it gives CASSPLAKTSGYNEQFF. The full variable domain, its missing parts supplied by reference TRBV18 and TRBJ2-1, is NAGVMQNPRHLVRRRGQEARLRCSPMKGHSHVYWYRQLPEEGLKFMVYLQKENIIDESGMPKERFSAEFPKEGPSILRIQQVVRGDSAAYFCASSPLAKTSGYNEQFFGPGTRLTVL.

V gene TRBV2 combines with J gene TRBJ2-7; tentative D call: TRBD2 (5 bases). With 6 bases removed from V and 2 bases from J, the gap between germline ends came to 11 bases. This CDR3 comprises 13 residues. Germline lookup yields CDR1 SNHLY and CDR2 FYNNEI. Here the CDR3 reads CASRPTGTYEQYF. The CDR3 nucleotides are TGTGCCAGCAGGCCGACGGGAACCTACGAGCAGTACTTC.

Ten or more counts support this clonotype. One end of the junction does not line up with germline, which may come from a read error. V gene TRBV12-5 combines with J gene TRBJ2-1; a possible D gene is TRBD2 (7 bases). From germline, CDR1 is LGHNT and CDR2 FRNRAP. This CDR3 is built from 16 residues. The CDR3 DNA is TGTGCTAGTGTTTTGGATGGGGGGGCCTTTCTGGGTGAGCAGTTCTTC. It translates to CASVLDGGAFLGEQFF.

This chain links TRBV25-1 with TRBJ1-2; D gene ambiguous. This CDR3 region has 13 residues. Germline assignment: CDR1 MGHDK and CDR2 SYGVNS. V was shortened by 2 bases and J by 0 bases, with 4 bases between the two germline ends. The CDR3 sequence: CASSEIANYGYTF. CDR3 sequence (DNA): TGTGCCAGCAGTGAAATTGCTAACTATGGCTACACCTTC.

This clonotype was seen at least ten times. Here the CDR3 DNA reads TGTGCCAGCAGCTTAAGGCCCGGGACCGCGAATTCACCCCTCCACTTT. This codes for CASSLRPGTANSPLHF. The J gene is TRBJ1-6, the V gene TRBV7-2, with a tentative D call TRBD1 (5 bases). This CDR3 has 16 residues. Germline assignment: CDR1 SGHTA and CDR2 FQGNSA. V lost 2 bases and J lost 7, with 15 bases in between.

CDR3 region: CASSIQRGTTDTQYF. DNA for the CDR3: TGTGCCAGTAGTATCCAGCGGGGGACGACAGATACGCAGTATTTT. This chain links TRBV19 with TRBJ2-3, with TRBD2 matching 8 bases. Looked up from germline, CDR1 is LNHDA and CDR2 is SQIVND (reference sequence). The junction had 5 bases not matched to a gene; V was cut back by 3 bases and J by 3 bases. The CDR3 loop spans 15 amino acids.

This clonotype was recorded at least ten times. This rearrangement joins TRBV12-3 or TRBV12-4 to TRBJ2-3, with TRBD2 identical over 14 bases. The CDR3 is made up of 19 amino acids. V trimming: 5 bases; J trimming: 0 bases; junction bases outside the gene matches: 10. CDR3 residues: CASSPGTSGGAVSTDTQYF. The CDR3 bases are TGTGCCAGCAGTCCGGGGACTAGCGGGGGAGCCGTCAGCACAGATACGCAGTATTTT.

This clonotype was found many times. This chain links TRBV6-5 with TRBJ1-1; D ambiguous. Germline-derived CDR1 and CDR2 are MNHEY and SVGAGI. The V gene lost 7 bases and the J gene lost 4 bases, with 10 bases spanning the gap. CDR3 length: 12 residues. CDR3 amino acids: CASNPPGTEAFF. In DNA form, the CDR3 reads TGTGCCAGCAACCCCCCGGGCACTGAAGCTTTCTTT.

This clonotype was picked up many times. The genes are TRBV20-1 and TRBJ1-2; D call uncertain. The CDR3 extends over 13 amino acids. Germline assignment: CDR1 DFQATT and CDR2 SNEGSKA (reference sequence). Trimming removed 6 bases from V and 4 bases from J, with 15 bases in between. CDR3 residues: CSAGGISGYGYTF. The CDR3 DNA sequence: TGCAGTGCCGGAGGTATTTCCGGCTATGGCTACACCTTC.

This clonotype was counted only a few times. The chain links TRBV20-1 to TRBJ1-1, with unresolved D. Germline V gives CDR1 DFQATT, CDR2 SNEGSKA (reference sequence). This CDR3 has 12 amino acids. Trimming took 3 bases from V and 1 from J, leaving 6 bases between them. CDR3 in amino acids: CSASGGNTEAFF. CDR3 sequence (DNA): TGCAGTGCTAGTGGAGGGAACACTGAAGCTTTCTTT.

The chain joins TRBV6-2 or TRBV6-3 to TRBJ1-2; a possible D gene is TRBD1 (6 bases). The CDR3 totals 13 residues. The V gene lost 8 bases and the J gene lost 5 bases, with 15 bases spanning the gap. Germline CDR1 and CDR2: MNHEY and SVGEGT. This CDR3 reads CASGDRPVYGYTF. DNA for the CDR3: TGTGCCAGCGGCGACAGGCCCGTGTATGGCTACACCTTC.

This clonotype occurred a few times. The chain uses TRBV20-1 and TRBJ2-1; 7 bases agree with TRBD1. Trimming cost V 0 bases and J 3 bases; bases outside gene matches: 2. CDR1 is DFQATT, CDR2 SNEGSKA, per germline (reference sequence). This CDR3 is 14 amino acids long. CDR3 residues: CSARDRGHYNEQFF. In DNA form, the CDR3 reads TGCAGTGCTAGAGATAGGGGGCACTACAATGAGCAGTTCTTC.

This clonotype was recorded at least ten times. This chain uses TRBV28 with TRBJ2-3; the match to TRBD2 covers 12 bases. V was clipped by 4 bases and J by 1 base; unmatched bases: 3. Germline CDR1 is MDHEN and CDR2 is SYDVKM. CDR3 length: 16 residues. This CDR3 is CASSSTSGGRTDTQYF. DNA of the CDR3: TGTGCCAGCAGTTCTACTAGCGGGGGGCGCACAGATACGCAGTATTTT.

The J gene is TRBJ1-1, the V gene TRBV12-3 or TRBV12-4; unclear D gene. V was shortened by 0 bases and J by 4 bases, with 9 bases between the two germline ends. This CDR3 spans 14 amino acids. DNA of the CDR3: TGTGCCAGCAGTTTAGCCGCCTTGGGCACTGAAGCTTTCTTT. Protein product: CASSLAALGTEAFF.

The genes are TRBV3-1 and TRBJ2-1; TRBD1 aligns across 11 bases. This CDR3 spans 15 amino acids. The trim removed 5 bases at V and 6 bases at J, leaving 6 bases unmatched. Germline assignment: CDR1 LGHDT and CDR2 YNNKEL (reference sequence). CDR3 loop: CASSKAGTGGNEQFF. CDR3 coding DNA: TGTGCCAGCAGCAAAGCCGGGACAGGGGGCAATGAGCAGTTCTTC.

This clonotype was seen many times. The CDR3 DNA follows: TGTGCCAGCTCACCACCCGGGACTAGCGGAGGGGAGACCCAGTACTTC. Its translation: CASSPPGTSGGETQYF. The chain recombines TRBV18 with TRBJ2-5, with 11 bases that match TRBD2. In germline, CDR1 is KGHSH, CDR2 LQKENI. V gave up 0 bases and J gave up 5 bases; unmatched junction bases: 5. The CDR3 length is 16 residues.

To note about this clonotype: A much more abundant neighbour one base away suggests this may be a read error. The chain uses TRBV28 and TRBJ2-7; maybe TRBD1 (6 bases). CDR3 length: 15 amino acids. The V end lost 7 bases, the J end lost 2 bases, and 18 bases lay between the germline ends. The germline CDR1 and CDR2 sequences are MDHEN and SYDVKM. CDR3 protein: CASTNSGQRTYEQYF. In DNA form, the CDR3 reads TGTGCCAGCACCAACTCAGGACAGCGGACCTACGAGCAGTACTTC.

In its sample, this clonotype was seen a few times. The genes are TRBV6-1 and TRBJ2-5; no reliable D call. V shed 3 bases and J shed 1 base, with 9 bases lying between them. This CDR3 has 14 amino acids. Germline CDR1 and CDR2: MNHNS and SASEGT. CDR3 amino acids: CASSEPATQETQYF. CDR3 in DNA: TGTGCCAGCAGTGAGCCGGCTACCCAAGAGACCCAGTACTTC.

J is TRBJ2-1 and V is TRBV11-2; D is perhaps TRBD1 (6 bases). Trimming stripped 0 bases from V and 1 base from J, with 7 bases between. Germline CDR1 is SGHAT and CDR2 is FQNNGV. This CDR3 is 15 amino acids long. The CDR3 spells CASSLDTGSYNEQFF. The CDR3 coding sequence is TGTGCCAGCAGCTTAGATACAGGGTCCTACAATGAGCAGTTCTTC.

This clonotype was detected a few times. The chain uses TRBV2 and TRBJ1-1, with 8 nucleotides matching TRBD1. The CDR3 sequence is 14 residues long. The germline gives CDR1 SNHLY, CDR2 FYNNEI. V lost 3 bases and J lost 3; bases outside the gene matches: 3. The CDR3 protein is CASSDRQGHTEAFF. The CDR3 DNA reads TGTGCCAGCAGTGACCGACAGGGGCACACTGAAGCTTTCTTT.

This clonotype has just one count. This chain joins TRBV27 and TRBJ1-4; D perhaps matches TRBD1 (5 bases). Trimming removed 6 bases from V and 4 bases from J, with 15 bases in between. Per the germline V gene, CDR1 is MNHEY and CDR2 is SMNVEV (reference sequence). CDR3 size: 15 residues. This chain's CDR3 is CASSGTGTYNEKLFF. The CDR3 DNA reads TGTGCCAGCAGCGGCACCGGGACCTATAATGAAAAACTGTTTTTT. Full variable domain (remainder filled in from reference TRBV27 and TRBJ1-4): EAQVTQNPRYLITVTGKKLTVTCSQNMNHEYMSWYRQDPGLGLRQIYYSMNVEVTDKGDVPEGYKVSRKEKRNFPLILESPSPNQTSLYFCASSGTGTYNEKLFFGSGTQLSVL.

The sample holds many counts of this clonotype. The chain uses TRBV4-1 and TRBJ1-1; 8 bases align to TRBD1. V shed 5 bases, J shed 1 base, and the junction held 6 bases outside the gene matches. Germline V gene lookup returns CDR1 MGHRA and CDR2 YSYEKL. This CDR3 is 15 amino acids long. The CDR3 DNA sequence: TGCGCCAGCAGCTCACCAACAGGGGGGAACACTGAAGCTTTCTTT. It yields the protein CASSSPTGGNTEAFF.

This clonotype was observed at least ten times. The chain links TRBV5-1 to TRBJ1-1; D is possibly TRBD1 (6 bases). The CDR3 sequence is 16 residues long. V lost 4 bases and J lost 5, with 21 bases in between. Germline V gene data show CDR1 as SGHRS and CDR2 as YFSETQ. The CDR3 spells CASSGGRQVFGTEAFF. DNA for the CDR3: TGCGCCAGCAGCGGGGGGCGACAGGTTTTCGGGACTGAAGCTTTCTTT.

This clonotype was seen many times. The chain couples TRBV6-2 or TRBV6-3 to TRBJ1-2; D ambiguous. V shed 5 bases and J shed 8 bases, with 12 bases lying between them. The CDR3 has 12 residues. The germline CDR1 and CDR2 sequences are MNHEY and SVGEGT. CDR3 protein: CASSPTVGGYTF. The CDR3 region has the DNA TGTGCCAGCAGTCCCACTGTCGGGGGCTACACCTTC.